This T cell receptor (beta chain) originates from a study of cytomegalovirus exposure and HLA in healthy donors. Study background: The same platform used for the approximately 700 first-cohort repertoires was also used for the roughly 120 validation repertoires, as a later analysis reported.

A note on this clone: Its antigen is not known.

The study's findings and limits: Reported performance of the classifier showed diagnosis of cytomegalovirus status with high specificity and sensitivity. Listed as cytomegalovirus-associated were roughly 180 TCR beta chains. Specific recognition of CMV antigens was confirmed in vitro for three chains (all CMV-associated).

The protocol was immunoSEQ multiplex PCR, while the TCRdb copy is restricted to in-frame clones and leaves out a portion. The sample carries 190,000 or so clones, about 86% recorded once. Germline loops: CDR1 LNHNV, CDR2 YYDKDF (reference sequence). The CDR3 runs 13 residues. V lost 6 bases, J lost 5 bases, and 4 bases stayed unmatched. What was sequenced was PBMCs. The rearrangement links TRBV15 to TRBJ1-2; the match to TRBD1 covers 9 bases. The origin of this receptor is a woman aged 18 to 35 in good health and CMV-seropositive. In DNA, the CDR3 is TGTGCCACCAGTACCGACAGGGGGTATGGCTACACCTTC. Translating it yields CATSTDRGYGYTF.